This TCR beta chain derives from a study of blood T cells in healthy people across ages. Primed by a sample-barcoded 5' primer and a J-beta primer mix, a second PCR proceeded for roughly 6 to 12 cycles. TCRdb analysed the 5' RACE reads with MiXCR anew, one entry per CDR3 protein. The repertoire has roughly 1,300,000 distinct CDR3 sequences, 59% of them found once; the top ten carry 5.5% to 8%. As concerns this clonotype: Its specificity is not known.

Roughly 10 milliliters of peripheral blood were drawn from each donor. V was pared by 5 bases and J by 7 bases, with 8 bases of the junction left unmatched. The germline V gene has CDR1 KGHDR and CDR2 SFDVKD. The CDR3 is 14 amino acids. Overall study results and limits: With naive T cell percentage, TCR beta diversity showed a strong correlation. Significant beta diversity loss was already apparent by age around 36, declining roughly linearly. A greater number of naive CD4+ cells and higher diversity distinguished long-lived donors from aged donors.

The source of this sequence is a young man in good health. V is TRBV24-1 and J is TRBJ1-2, with 8 bases fitting TRBD1. The sequenced sample consisted of blood. The CDR3 bases are TGTGCCACCAGTGCCGCGGACAGGGTTCGTGGCTACACCTTC. It yields the protein CATSAADRVRGYTF.